Reported below is one T cell receptor (beta chain). The length of the CDR3 is 11 residues. V was trimmed by 3 bases and J by 8 bases, leaving 10 bases between them. Germline CDR1 is DFQATT and CDR2 is SNEGSKA (reference sequence). This sample stems from a study of T cell responses to AZD1222 COVID-19 vaccine. Produced via immunoSEQ multiplex PCR; TCRdb's table is partial and in-frame only. This sample carries 90,000 to 130,000 clones, more than 70% of them seen once, and the ten largest clones take around 3.2%. The sequence was collected from an adult in good health. Specimen: peripheral blood, collected on day 0 of AZD1222 vaccination. The J gene is TRBJ1-2, the V gene TRBV20-1; D perhaps matches TRBD1 (5 bases). The DNA of the CDR3 is TGCAGTGCTAGCAACGAGGGGGGCTACACCTTC. This encodes CSASNEGGYTF.